Each of the 3 T cell receptor beta chains below was sequenced from the same sample in a study of glioma-infiltrating T cells after dendritic cell vaccination. Produced via immunoSEQ multiplex PCR; TCRdb's table is partial and in-frame only. The sample has 100,000 or so clones; just over 85% are singletons. The sequencing here drew on blood, taken before dendritic cell vaccination. Receptors were obtained from a human donor with glioblastoma.

V and J are TRBV27 and TRBJ2-1, with TRBD2 identical over 16 bases. The V gene's germline CDR1 is MNHEY and CDR2 SMNVEV (reference sequence). Trimming removed 5 bases from V and 6 bases from J; junction bases left unmatched: 7. The CDR3 sequence is 17 residues long. CDR3 sequence (DNA): TGTGCCAGCAGTCCGGGACTAGCGGGAGGGCTCCTCAATGAGCAGTTCTTC. It yields the protein CASSPGLAGGLLNEQFF.

The chain is built from TRBV5-6 and TRBJ1-6, with 7 bases lining up with TRBD1. This CDR3 has 14 residues. J was trimmed by 8 bases and V by 0 bases; bases with no gene match: 2. The V gene's germline CDR1 is SGHDT and CDR2 YYEEEE. The CDR3 is CASSLGRGDSPLHF. The CDR3 nucleotides are TGTGCCAGCAGCTTGGGCAGGGGGGATTCACCCCTCCACTTT.

The chain couples TRBV4-2 to TRBJ2-7; TRBD1 might be the D (6 bases). The CDR3 covers 15 residues. The ends were cut back, 1 base at V and 4 bases at J, with 14 bases in the middle. CDR1 LGHNA and CDR2 YNFKEQ come from the germline V gene. Here the CDR3 DNA reads TGTGCCAGCAGCCAAGGAAGACAGGCTGTTTACGAGCAGTACTTC. This sequence encodes CASSQGRQAVYEQYF.